This passage covers 8 T cell receptor beta chains from one sample sequenced in a study of glioma-infiltrating T cells after dendritic cell vaccination. Here immunoSEQ multiplex PCR was the method, and the copy in TCRdb shows in-frame clones only, minus some. Of around 100,000 clones listed, roughly four fifths are singletons. Specimen: blood, collected before dendritic cell vaccination. The receptors stem from a human donor with glioblastoma.

This clone has a handful of counts. This CDR3 is also generated by other DNA sequences in the sample. The chain couples TRBV9 to TRBJ2-7; the match to TRBD1 covers 7 bases. Germline V gene lookup returns CDR1 SGDLS and CDR2 YYNGEE. J lost 3 bases, V lost 0 bases, and 6 bases had no gene match. The CDR3 runs 15 residues. This chain's CDR3 is CASSVAPGTDYEQYF. The CDR3 nucleotides read TGTGCCAGCAGCGTAGCCCCTGGGACAGACTACGAGCAGTACTTC.

This chain connects TRBV25-1 to TRBJ1-5, with D possibly being TRBD1 (6 bases). This CDR3 contains 15 residues. Germline V gene data show CDR1 as MGHDK and CDR2 as SYGVNS. V was pared by 7 bases and J by 7 bases, with 20 bases between. CDR3 coding DNA: TGTGCCAGCACCATCCAAGGGCAGGGGATACAGCCCCAGCATTTT. Its protein is CASTIQGQGIQPQHF.

DNA for the CDR3: TGTGCCACCGGACAGGGGACTGAAGCTTTCTTT. It is translated as CATGQGTEAFF. The rearrangement joins TRBV19 to TRBJ1-1, with 9 nucleotides matching TRBD1. The length of the CDR3 is 11 residues. From germline, CDR1 is LNHDA and CDR2 SQIVND (reference sequence). With 10 bases clipped from V and 5 bases from J, the junction kept 2 bases outside the gene matches.

A single count supports this clone. This chain connects TRBV6-1 to TRBJ2-3, with D tentatively TRBD2 (6 bases). The CDR3 loop spans 14 amino acids. Germline V gives CDR1 MNHNS, CDR2 SASEGT. V was pared by 7 bases and J by 0 bases, with 11 bases between. The CDR3 nucleotides read TGTGCCAGCAATACGGGGGAAAGCACAGATACGCAGTATTTT. This translates into CASNTGESTDTQYF.

This rearrangement joins TRBV19 to TRBJ1-2, with TRBD1 as a possible D gene (6 bases). The CDR3 loop spans 15 amino acids. Germline V gene data show CDR1 as LNHDA and CDR2 as SQIVND (reference sequence). Trimming pared 10 bases from V and 0 bases from J, leaving 18 bases between. This chain's CDR3 is CATKGQSRANYGYTF. The CDR3 DNA follows: TGTGCCACCAAAGGACAGTCTAGAGCTAACTATGGCTACACCTTC.

V is TRBV5-1 and J is TRBJ1-1; 8 bases are shared with TRBD1. Germline V gene sequence: CDR1 SGHRS, CDR2 YFSETQ. This CDR3 comprises 15 residues. V lost 3 bases and J lost 4; bases outside the gene matches: 8. CDR3 sequence reads: CASSSQTGEGTEAFF. CDR3 nucleotides: TGCGCCAGCAGCTCACAGACAGGGGAGGGCACTGAAGCTTTCTTT. The full variable domain, completed using reference TRBV5-1 and TRBJ1-1, is KAGVTQTPRYLIKTRGQQVTLSCSPISGHRSVSWYQQTPGQGLQFLFEYFSETQRNKGNFPGRFSGRQFSNSRSEMNVSTLELGDSALYLCASSSQTGEGTEAFFGQGTRLTVV.

V and J are TRBV23-1 and TRBJ1-1; 7 bases match TRBD1. TRBV23-1 is classed as an ORF, of uncertain function. Trimming at V came to 2 bases and at J to 5 bases, leaving 17 bases not matched to a gene. CDR3 length: 18 residues. The CDR3 DNA is TGCGCCAGCAGTCAAGTAAGAGGGGGCAAAACGATGGTGACTGAAGCTTTCTTT. It yields the protein CASSQVRGGKTMVTEAFF.

CDR3 bases: TGCGCCAGCAGTCAGATTCCAGACACAGATACGCAGTATTTT. Protein product: CASSQIPDTDTQYF. The rearrangement joins TRBV23-1 to TRBJ2-3; D is uncertain. TRBV23-1 carries the ORF label, with uncertain function. The CDR3 has 14 residues. Trimming stripped 3 bases from V and 2 bases from J, with 9 bases between.